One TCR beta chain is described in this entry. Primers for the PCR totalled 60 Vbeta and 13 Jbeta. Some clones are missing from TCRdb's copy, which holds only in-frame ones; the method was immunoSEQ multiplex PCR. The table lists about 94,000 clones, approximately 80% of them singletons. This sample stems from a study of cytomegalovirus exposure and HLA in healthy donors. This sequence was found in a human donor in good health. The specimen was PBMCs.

In DNA, the CDR3 is TGTGCCATCAGTGAACGAGGATGGGAGCAGTACTTC. It specifies CAISERGWEQYF. This chain joins TRBV10-3 and TRBJ2-7; D is unresolved. CDR1 and CDR2 (germline): ENHRY, SYGVKD. This CDR3 is built from 12 residues. V shed 3 bases and J shed 7 bases, with 10 bases lying between them.